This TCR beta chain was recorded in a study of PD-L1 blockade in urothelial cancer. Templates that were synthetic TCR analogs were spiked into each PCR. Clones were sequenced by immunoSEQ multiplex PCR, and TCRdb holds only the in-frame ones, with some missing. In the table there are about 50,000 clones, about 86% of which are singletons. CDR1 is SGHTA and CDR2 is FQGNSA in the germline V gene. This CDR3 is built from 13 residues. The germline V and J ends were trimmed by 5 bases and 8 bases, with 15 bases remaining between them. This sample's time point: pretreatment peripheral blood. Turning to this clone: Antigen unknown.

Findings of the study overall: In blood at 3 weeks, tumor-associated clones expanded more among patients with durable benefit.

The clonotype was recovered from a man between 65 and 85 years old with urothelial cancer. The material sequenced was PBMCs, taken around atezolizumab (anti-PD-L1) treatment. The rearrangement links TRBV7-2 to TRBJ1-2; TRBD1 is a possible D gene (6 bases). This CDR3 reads CASSAQQGGGYTF. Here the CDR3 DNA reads TGTGCCAGCAGCGCCCAACAGGGTGGAGGCTACACCTTC. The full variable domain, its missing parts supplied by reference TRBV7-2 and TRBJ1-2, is GAGVSQSPSNKVTEKGKDVELRCDPISGHTALYWYRQSLGQGLEFLIYFQGNSAPDKSGLPSDRFSAERTGGSVSTLTIQRTQQEDSAVYLCASSAQQGGGYTFGSGTRLTVV.